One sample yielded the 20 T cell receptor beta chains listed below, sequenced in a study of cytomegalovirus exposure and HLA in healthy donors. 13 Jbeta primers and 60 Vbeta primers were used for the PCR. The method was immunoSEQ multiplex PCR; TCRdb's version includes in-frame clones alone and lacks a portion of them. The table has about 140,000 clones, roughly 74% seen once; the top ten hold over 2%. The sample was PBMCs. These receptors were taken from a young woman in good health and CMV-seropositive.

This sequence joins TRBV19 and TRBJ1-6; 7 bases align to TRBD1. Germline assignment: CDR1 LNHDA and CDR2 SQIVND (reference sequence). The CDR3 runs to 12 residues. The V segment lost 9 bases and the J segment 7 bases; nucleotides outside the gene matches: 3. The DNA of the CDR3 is TGTGCCAGCCGGACAGGAAATTCACCCCTCCACTTT. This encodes CASRTGNSPLHF. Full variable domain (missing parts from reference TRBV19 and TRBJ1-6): DGGITQSPKYLFRKEGQNVTLSCEQNLNHDAMYWYRQDPGQGLRLIYYSQIVNDFQKGDIAEGYSVSREKKESFPLTVTSAQKNPTAFYLCASRTGNSPLHFGNGTRLTVT.

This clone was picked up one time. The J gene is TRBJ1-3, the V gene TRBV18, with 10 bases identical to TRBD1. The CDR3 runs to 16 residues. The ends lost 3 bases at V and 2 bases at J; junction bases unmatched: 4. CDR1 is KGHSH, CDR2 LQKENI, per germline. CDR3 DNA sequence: TGTGCCAGCTCACCGGGACAGGGGTTCGCTGGAAACACCATATATTTT. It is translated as CASSPGQGFAGNTIYF.

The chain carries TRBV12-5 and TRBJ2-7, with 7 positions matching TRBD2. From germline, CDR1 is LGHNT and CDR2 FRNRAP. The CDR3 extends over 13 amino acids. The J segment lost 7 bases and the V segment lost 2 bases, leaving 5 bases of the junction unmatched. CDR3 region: CASGLYGEGEQYF. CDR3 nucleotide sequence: TGTGCTAGTGGTTTGTACGGGGAGGGTGAGCAGTACTTC.

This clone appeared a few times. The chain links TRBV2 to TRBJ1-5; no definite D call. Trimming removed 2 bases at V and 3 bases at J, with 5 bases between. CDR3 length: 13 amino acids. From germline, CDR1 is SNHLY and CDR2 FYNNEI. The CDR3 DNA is TGTGCCAGCAGTGAACAGAACAATCAGCCCCAGCATTTT. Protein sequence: CASSEQNNQPQHF.

This CDR3 reads CASSPRSKTGESYEQYF. The CDR3 DNA is TGTGCCAGCTCACCAAGGTCAAAGACAGGGGAATCCTACGAGCAGTACTTC. This chain connects TRBV18 to TRBJ2-7, with TRBD1 matching 8 bases. J was trimmed by 1 base and V by 2 bases; bases with no gene match: 10. The germline V gene has CDR1 KGHSH and CDR2 LQKENI. The CDR3 length is 17 residues.

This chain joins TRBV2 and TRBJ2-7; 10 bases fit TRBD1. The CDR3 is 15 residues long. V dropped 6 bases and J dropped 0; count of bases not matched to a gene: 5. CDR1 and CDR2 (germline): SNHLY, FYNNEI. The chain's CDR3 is CASRERTGGSYEQYF. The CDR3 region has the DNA TGTGCCAGCAGAGAACGGACAGGGGGCTCCTACGAGCAGTACTTC. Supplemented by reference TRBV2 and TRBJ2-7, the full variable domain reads EPEVTQTPSHQVTQMGQEVILRCVPISNHLYFYWYRQILGQKVEFLVSFYNNEISEKSEIFDDQFSVERPDGSNFTLKIRSTKLEDSAMYFCASRERTGGSYEQYFGPGTRLTVT.

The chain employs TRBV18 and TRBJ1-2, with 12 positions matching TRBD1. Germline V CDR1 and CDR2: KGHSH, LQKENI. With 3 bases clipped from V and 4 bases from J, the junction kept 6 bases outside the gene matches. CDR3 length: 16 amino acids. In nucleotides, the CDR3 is TGTGCCAGCTCACCTACCGGGACAGGGGGCGGCTATGGCTACACCTTC. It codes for CASSPTGTGGGYGYTF.

The CDR3 DNA reads TGCGCCAGCAGCCAGGGACAGTCTCCCAACGAGCAGTACTTC. Translation: CASSQGQSPNEQYF. This chain joins TRBV4-1 and TRBJ2-7; 7 positions match TRBD1. CDR1 and CDR2 (germline): MGHRA, YSYEKL. With 3 bases clipped from V and 5 bases from J, the junction kept 7 bases outside the gene matches. CDR3 length: 14 residues.

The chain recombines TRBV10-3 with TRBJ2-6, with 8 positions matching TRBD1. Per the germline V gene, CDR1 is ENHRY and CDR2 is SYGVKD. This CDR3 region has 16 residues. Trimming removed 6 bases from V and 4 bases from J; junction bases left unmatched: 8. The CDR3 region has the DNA TGTGCCATCAGCCAATCAGGGGGCTTGGGGGCCAACGTCCTGACTTTC. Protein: CAISQSGGLGANVLTF.

DNA for the CDR3: TGTGCCAGCAGCCTGGGATCCGGACAGGGATTAGTGGGCACTGAAGCTTTCTTT. Translation gives CASSLGSGQGLVGTEAFF. J is TRBJ1-1 and V is TRBV5-6; 8 nucleotides line up with TRBD1. Trimming removed 4 bases from V and 4 bases from J; junction bases left unmatched: 18. The CDR3 has 18 residues. Germline V gene sequence: CDR1 SGHDT, CDR2 YYEEEE.

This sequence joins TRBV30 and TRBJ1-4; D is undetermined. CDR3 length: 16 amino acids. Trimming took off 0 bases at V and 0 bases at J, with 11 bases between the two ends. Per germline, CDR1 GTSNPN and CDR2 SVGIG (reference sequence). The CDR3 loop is CAWSVRRSATNEKLFF. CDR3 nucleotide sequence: TGTGCCTGGAGTGTACGTCGTTCGGCAACTAATGAAAAACTGTTTTTT.

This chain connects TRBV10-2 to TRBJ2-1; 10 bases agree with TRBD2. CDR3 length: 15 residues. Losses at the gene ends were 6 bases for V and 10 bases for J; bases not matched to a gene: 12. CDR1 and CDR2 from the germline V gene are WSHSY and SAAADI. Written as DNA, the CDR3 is TGCGCCAGCAGCCCCGGACTAGCGGCGGCGAGAGAGCAGTTCTTC. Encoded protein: CASSPGLAAAREQFF.

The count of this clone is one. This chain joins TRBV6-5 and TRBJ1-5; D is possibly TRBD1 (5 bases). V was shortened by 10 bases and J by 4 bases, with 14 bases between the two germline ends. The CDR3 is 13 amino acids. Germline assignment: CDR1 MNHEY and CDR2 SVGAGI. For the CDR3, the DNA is TGTGCCACAGGACATAAGGGGAATCAGCCCCAGCATTTT. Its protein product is CATGHKGNQPQHF.

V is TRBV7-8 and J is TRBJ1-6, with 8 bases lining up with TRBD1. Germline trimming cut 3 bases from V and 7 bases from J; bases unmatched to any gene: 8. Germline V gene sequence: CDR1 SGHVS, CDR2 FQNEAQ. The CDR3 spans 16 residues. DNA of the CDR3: TGTGCCAGCAGCTTCGCAGGGGGCGCAGAAAATTCACCCCTCCACTTT. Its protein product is CASSFAGGAENSPLHF.

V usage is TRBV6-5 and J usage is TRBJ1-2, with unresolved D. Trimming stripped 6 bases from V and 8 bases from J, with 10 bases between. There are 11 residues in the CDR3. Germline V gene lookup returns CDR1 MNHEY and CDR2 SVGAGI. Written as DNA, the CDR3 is TGTGCCAGCAGGCAGACAACGGGCTACACCTTC. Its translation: CASRQTTGYTF.

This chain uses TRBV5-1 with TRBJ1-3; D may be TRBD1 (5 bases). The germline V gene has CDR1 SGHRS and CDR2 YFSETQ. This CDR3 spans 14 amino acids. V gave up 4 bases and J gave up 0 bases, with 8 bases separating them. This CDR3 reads CASSDRSSGNTIYF. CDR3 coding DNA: TGCGCCAGCAGCGACAGAAGCTCTGGAAACACCATATATTTT.

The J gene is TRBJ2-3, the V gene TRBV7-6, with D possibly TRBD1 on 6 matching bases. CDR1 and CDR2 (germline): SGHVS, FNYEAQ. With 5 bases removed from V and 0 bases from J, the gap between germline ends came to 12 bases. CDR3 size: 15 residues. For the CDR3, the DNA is TGTGCCAGCAGCCTTCAGGGGAGTAGCACAGATACGCAGTATTTT. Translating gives CASSLQGSSTDTQYF. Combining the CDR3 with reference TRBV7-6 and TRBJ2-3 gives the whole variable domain GAGVSQSPRYKVTKRGQDVALRCDPISGHVSLYWYRQALGQGPEFLTYFNYEAQQDKSGLPNDRFSAERPEGSISTLTIQRTEQRDSAMYRCASSLQGSSTDTQYFGPGTRLTVL.

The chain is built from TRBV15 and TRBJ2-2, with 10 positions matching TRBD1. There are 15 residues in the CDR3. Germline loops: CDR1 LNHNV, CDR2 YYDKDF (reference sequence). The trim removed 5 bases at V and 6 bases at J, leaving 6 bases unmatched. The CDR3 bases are TGTGCCACCAGCTTCATGGACAGGGGGGCCGGGGAGCTGTTTTTT. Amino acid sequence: CATSFMDRGAGELFF. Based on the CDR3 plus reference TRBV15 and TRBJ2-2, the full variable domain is DAMVIQNPRYQVTQFGKPVTLSCSQTLNHNVMYWYQQKSSQAPKLLFHYYDKDFNNEADTPDNFQSRRPNTSFCFLDIRSPGLGDTAMYLCATSFMDRGAGELFFGEGSRLTVL.

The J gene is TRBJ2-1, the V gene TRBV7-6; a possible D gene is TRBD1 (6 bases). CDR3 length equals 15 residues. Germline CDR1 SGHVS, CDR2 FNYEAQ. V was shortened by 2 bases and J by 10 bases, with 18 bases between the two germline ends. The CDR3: CASSLRQDGIREQFF. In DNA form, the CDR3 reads TGTGCCAGCAGCTTACGACAGGATGGTATACGGGAGCAGTTCTTC.

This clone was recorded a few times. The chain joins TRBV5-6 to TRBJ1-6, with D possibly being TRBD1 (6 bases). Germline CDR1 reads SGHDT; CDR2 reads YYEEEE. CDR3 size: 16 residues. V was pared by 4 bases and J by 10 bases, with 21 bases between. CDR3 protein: CASSRLDSSGLSPLHF. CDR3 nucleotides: TGTGCCAGCAGCCGCTTGGACAGTTCGGGGTTATCACCCCTCCACTTT. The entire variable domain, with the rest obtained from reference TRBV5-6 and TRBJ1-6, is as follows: DAGVTQSPTHLIKTRGQQVTLRCSPKSGHDTVSWYQQALGQGPQFIFQYYEEEERQRGNFPDRFSGHQFPNYSSELNVNALLLGDSALYLCASSRLDSSGLSPLHFGNGTRLTVT.